The next 30 T cell receptor beta chains were all read from a single sample in a study of blood T cell repertoires in COVID-19. Measured with immunoSEQ multiplex PCR; TCRdb has only the in-frame clones, and not every one. The sample includes some 140,000 clones, around 89% of them seen just once. The sample taken for sequencing was peripheral blood. These receptors were collected from a man aged 50 or older with active or convalescent COVID-19.

The chain has TRBV5-1 and TRBJ2-5, with D unclear. The CDR3 is made up of 12 amino acids. CDR1 and CDR2 (germline): SGHRS, YFSETQ. V was clipped by 1 base and J by 5 bases, with 6 bases between them. CDR3 DNA sequence: TGCGCCAGCAGCTTGACATCCGAGACCCAGTACTTC. Protein: CASSLTSETQYF.

This sequence joins TRBV12-5 and TRBJ2-1; possibly TRBD1 for D (6 bases). This CDR3 has 15 residues. Germline values: CDR1 LGHNT, CDR2 FRNRAP. Trimming pared 7 bases from V and 3 bases from J, leaving 16 bases between. CDR3 nucleotide sequence: TGTGCTAGTGCCGCCACAGGGTCTTACTACAATGAGCAGTTCTTC. It codes for CASAATGSYYNEQFF.

This clone was observed once. The chain carries TRBV27 and TRBJ2-7; D call uncertain. The CDR3 is 14 amino acids. The V and J ends lost 5 bases and 2 bases respectively, with 13 bases between them. Germline V CDR1 and CDR2: MNHEY, SMNVEV (reference sequence). The CDR3 spells CASSPSGYPYEQYF. The DNA for the CDR3 is TGTGCCAGCAGTCCATCCGGTTATCCCTACGAGCAGTACTTC.

The J gene is TRBJ1-3, the V gene TRBV28; TRBD1 agrees at 8 bases. This CDR3 contains 15 residues. Germline loops: CDR1 MDHEN, CDR2 SYDVKM. Germline trimming cut 5 bases from V and 0 bases from J; bases unmatched to any gene: 3. CDR3 sequence reads: CASSGDRGSGNTIYF. Here the CDR3 DNA reads TGTGCCAGCAGTGGAGACAGGGGCTCTGGAAACACCATATATTTT.

The chain has TRBV5-1 and TRBJ1-2, with a weak D call TRBD1 (5 bases). The length of the CDR3 is 14 residues. CDR1 and CDR2 (germline): SGHRS, YFSETQ. Trimming left V 1 base short and J 4 bases short, with 11 bases between. CDR3 DNA: TGCGCCAGCAGCTTGTTAGGGGCTAGCTATGGCTACACCTTC. Translating gives CASSLLGASYGYTF. Full variable domain (remainder filled in from reference TRBV5-1 and TRBJ1-2): KAGVTQTPRYLIKTRGQQVTLSCSPISGHRSVSWYQQTPGQGLQFLFEYFSETQRNKGNFPGRFSGRQFSNSRSEMNVSTLELGDSALYLCASSLLGASYGYTFGSGTRLTVV.

The rearrangement links TRBV27 to TRBJ2-7, with a possible D match to TRBD1 (5 bases). The V gene's germline CDR1 is MNHEY and CDR2 SMNVEV (reference sequence). The CDR3 contains 14 residues. The ends were cut back, 5 bases at V and 6 bases at J, with 17 bases in the middle. This chain's CDR3 is CASSRQSQAPEQYF. The DNA for the CDR3 is TGTGCCAGCAGTAGACAGTCCCAGGCCCCCGAGCAGTACTTC.

This clone was seen only a few times. The chain couples TRBV11-2 to TRBJ1-4; D is unresolved. V lost 1 base and J 0 bases, leaving 9 bases between the germline ends. The CDR3 sequence is 16 residues long. Germline V gene sequence: CDR1 SGHAT, CDR2 FQNNGV. The CDR3 DNA reads TGTGCCAGCAGCTTAGGCCAGATTGCAACTAATGAAAAACTGTTTTTT. Its protein product is CASSLGQIATNEKLFF.

This chain connects TRBV11-2 to TRBJ2-1; 12 bases agree with TRBD1. The V segment lost 1 base and the J segment 6 bases; nucleotides outside the gene matches: 10. The CDR3 length is 18 residues. Looked up from germline, CDR1 is SGHAT and CDR2 is FQNNGV. The CDR3 sequence is CASSLVVVWDRGPNEQFF. The CDR3 bases are TGTGCCAGCAGCTTAGTTGTAGTTTGGGACAGGGGGCCCAATGAGCAGTTCTTC.

The V gene is TRBV11-2, the J gene TRBJ1-2, with 8 bases identical to TRBD1. Germline assignment: CDR1 SGHAT and CDR2 FQNNGV. V lost 7 bases, J lost 11 bases, and 12 bases stayed unmatched. CDR3 size: 13 residues. CDR3 loop: CASNPGAGGRYTF. The CDR3 nucleotides are TGTGCCAGCAACCCCGGGGCAGGGGGCAGATACACCTTC.

V usage is TRBV27 and J usage is TRBJ1-5, with 9 bases fitting TRBD1. The V gene's germline CDR1 is MNHEY and CDR2 SMNVEV (reference sequence). J lost 6 bases, V lost 4 bases, and 7 bases had no gene match. CDR3 size: 15 residues. CDR3 in amino acids: CASSYDGTGLQPQHF. The CDR3 nucleotides are TGTGCCAGCAGTTACGATGGGACAGGGCTTCAGCCCCAGCATTTT.

The V and J genes are TRBV19 and TRBJ2-7; 15 positions match TRBD2. The J segment lost 6 bases and the V segment lost 4 bases, leaving 4 bases of the junction unmatched. Looked up from germline, CDR1 is LNHDA and CDR2 is SQIVND (reference sequence). This CDR3 region has 15 residues. The chain's CDR3 is CASSRGLAGGGEQYF. The CDR3 DNA reads TGTGCCAGTAGTAGGGGACTAGCGGGAGGTGGCGAGCAGTACTTC. Together with reference TRBV19 and TRBJ2-7, the CDR3 gives the full variable domain: DGGITQSPKYLFRKEGQNVTLSCEQNLNHDAMYWYRQDPGQGLRLIYYSQIVNDFQKGDIAEGYSVSREKKESFPLTVTSAQKNPTAFYLCASSRGLAGGGEQYFGPGTRLTVT.

This clone was counted between two and nine times. This chain connects TRBV7-8 to TRBJ2-3; D remains ambiguous. Trimming removed 7 bases from V and 6 bases from J, with 17 bases in between. Germline CDR1 SGHVS, CDR2 FQNEAQ. The CDR3 runs 14 residues. CDR3 coding DNA: TGTGCCAGCACCTACCCCTCGCCCGGGGATACGCAGTATTTT. This sequence encodes CASTYPSPGDTQYF.

V and J are TRBV6-2 or TRBV6-3 and TRBJ1-2, with D hard to call. The CDR3 totals 13 residues. Germline CDR1 MNHEY, CDR2 SVGEGT. V shed 6 bases and J shed 8 bases, with 16 bases lying between them. The CDR3, as DNA: TGTGCCAGCAGCCGGGCCAGTCGTGGAGGCTACACCTTC. It is translated as CASSRASRGGYTF.

This chain links TRBV5-1 with TRBJ2-5; 7 bases line up with TRBD2. The CDR3 length is 14 residues. The germline V gene encodes CDR1 SGHRS and CDR2 YFSETQ. V lost 4 bases and J lost 6; bases outside the gene matches: 9. The CDR3 DNA reads as TGCGCCAGCAGCGAAGACGCGGGGGTTCAGACCCAGTACTTC. Protein product: CASSEDAGVQTQYF.

The J gene is TRBJ1-1, the V gene TRBV9; 9 bases align to TRBD1. The CDR3 sequence is 14 residues long. Trimming removed 3 bases from V and 3 bases from J; junction bases left unmatched: 3. Germline CDR1 is SGDLS and CDR2 is YYNGEE. The CDR3: CASSGQGVDTEAFF. The CDR3 DNA reads TGTGCCAGCAGCGGACAGGGGGTGGACACTGAAGCTTTCTTT. Supplemented by reference TRBV9 and TRBJ1-1, the full variable domain reads DSGVTQTPKHLITATGQRVTLRCSPRSGDLSVYWYQQSLDQGLQFLIQYYNGEERAKGNILERFSAQQFPDLHSELNLSSLELGDSALYFCASSGQGVDTEAFFGQGTRLTVV.

The V call is TRBV24-1, the J call TRBJ2-3; 10 bases align to TRBD1. J lost 2 bases, V lost 9 bases, and 10 bases had no gene match. From germline, CDR1 is KGHDR and CDR2 SFDVKD. This CDR3 is 16 amino acids long. The CDR3 sequence: CATSPRTGGFTDTQYF. As DNA, the CDR3 is TGTGCCACCTCCCCCCGGACAGGGGGTTTCACAGATACGCAGTATTTT.

V usage is TRBV6-5 and J usage is TRBJ1-1; D gene unclear. This CDR3 region has 14 residues. Germline values: CDR1 MNHEY, CDR2 SVGAGI. Trimming left V 2 bases short and J 2 bases short, with 9 bases between. CDR3 sequence: CASSYTEINTEAFF. CDR3 bases: TGTGCCAGCAGTTACACGGAGATAAACACTGAAGCTTTCTTT.

The chain uses TRBV12-5 and TRBJ2-5; D gene unclear. Germline lookup yields CDR1 LGHNT and CDR2 FRNRAP. The CDR3 contains 14 residues. Trimming removed 2 bases at V and 4 bases at J, with 11 bases between. CDR3: CASGLSPTGETQYF. CDR3 DNA: TGTGCTAGTGGTTTGTCCCCTACTGGAGAGACCCAGTACTTC.

The chain links TRBV28 to TRBJ1-1, with 9 nucleotides matching TRBD1. This CDR3 is 17 amino acids long. In germline, CDR1 is MDHEN, CDR2 SYDVKM. Trimming removed 6 bases from V and 0 bases from J; junction bases left unmatched: 11. DNA of the CDR3: TGTGCCAGCAGACACGGGACAGGGCTGGACATGAACACTGAAGCTTTCTTT. It specifies CASRHGTGLDMNTEAFF.

The chain recombines TRBV18 with TRBJ1-4; maybe TRBD1 (5 bases). The CDR3 totals 15 residues. CDR1 KGHSH and CDR2 LQKENI come from the germline V gene. Trimming pared 2 bases from V and 8 bases from J, leaving 15 bases between. The CDR3 spells CASSPTPGTVEKLFF. As DNA, the CDR3 is TGTGCCAGCTCACCAACCCCCGGGACTGTCGAAAAACTGTTTTTT.

This chain joins TRBV2 and TRBJ2-1; D is undetermined. The CDR3 runs to 12 residues. Trimming removed 8 bases from V and 6 bases from J, with 11 bases in between. Germline V gene sequence: CDR1 SNHLY, CDR2 FYNNEI. Written as DNA, the CDR3 is TGTGCCAGCCCCTCAGCGATCAATGAGCAGTTCTTC. This translates into CASPSAINEQFF.

The rearrangement joins TRBV5-4 to TRBJ2-3, with 11 nucleotides matching TRBD2. V lost 3 bases, J lost 3 bases, and 3 bases stayed unmatched. The germline V gene has CDR1 SGHNT and CDR2 YYREEE (reference sequence). This CDR3 contains 15 residues. The CDR3 reads CASSSTSGSTDTQYF. The CDR3 nucleotides are TGTGCCAGCAGCTCCACTAGCGGGAGTACAGATACGCAGTATTTT.

The rearrangement joins TRBV3-1 (or the pseudogene TRBV3-2) to TRBJ2-2, with 12 nucleotides matching TRBD1. Trimming took 3 bases from V and 7 from J; bases not matched to a gene: 9. Germline CDR1 is LGHDT and CDR2 is YNNKEL (reference sequence). The CDR3 contains 17 residues. CDR3 amino acids: CASSHTGTGGADGELFF. In DNA, the CDR3 is TGTGCCAGCAGCCATACCGGGACAGGGGGCGCCGACGGGGAGCTGTTTTTT.

The V and J genes are TRBV27 and TRBJ1-4; 7 positions match TRBD1. V dropped 9 bases and J dropped 0; count of bases not matched to a gene: 13. CDR1 MNHEY and CDR2 SMNVEV come from the germline V gene (reference sequence). This CDR3 contains 17 residues. CDR3: CARKDGTEIATNEKLFF. DNA of the CDR3: TGTGCCAGAAAGGATGGGACAGAAATTGCAACTAATGAAAAACTGTTTTTT.

This sequence joins TRBV20-1 and TRBJ2-1, with a possible D match to TRBD2 (5 bases). V lost 5 bases and J 8 bases, leaving 10 bases between the germline ends. The CDR3 runs 11 residues. CDR1 is DFQATT and CDR2 is SNEGSKA in the germline V gene (reference sequence). Here the CDR3 reads CSAEWEYEQFF. CDR3 DNA: TGCAGTGCTGAATGGGAGTATGAGCAGTTCTTC.

This clone was detected only a few times. The chain uses TRBV2 and TRBJ2-3; 10 bases are a match to TRBD2. CDR3 size: 15 residues. The trim removed 8 bases at V and 3 bases at J, leaving 8 bases unmatched. Germline-derived CDR1 and CDR2 are SNHLY and FYNNEI. CDR3 nucleotides: TGTGCCAGCGGGGCTAGCGGGGGCTCAACAGATACGCAGTATTTT. The encoded protein is CASGASGGSTDTQYF.

V usage is TRBV7-8 and J usage is TRBJ1-3; 7 bases are a match to TRBD1. J lost 0 bases, V lost 4 bases, and 9 bases had no gene match. Germline CDR1 reads SGHVS; CDR2 reads FQNEAQ. This CDR3 has 17 amino acids. CDR3 region: CASSSTVGQSSGNTIYF. DNA of the CDR3: TGTGCCAGCAGCTCAACGGTGGGACAGTCCTCTGGAAACACCATATATTTT.

The V call is TRBV5-6, the J call TRBJ2-5; the match to TRBD1 covers 10 bases. The CDR3 has 14 residues. The junction had 2 bases not matched to a gene; V was cut back by 2 bases and J by 4 bases. The V gene's germline CDR1 is SGHDT and CDR2 YYEEEE. The CDR3 DNA follows: TGTGCCAGCAGCTTCGGGACAGGGGCAGAGACCCAGTACTTC. Translation: CASSFGTGAETQYF. Drawing the rest from reference TRBV5-6 and TRBJ2-5, the complete variable domain is DAGVTQSPTHLIKTRGQQVTLRCSPKSGHDTVSWYQQALGQGPQFIFQYYEEEERQRGNFPDRFSGHQFPNYSSELNVNALLLGDSALYLCASSFGTGAETQYFGPGTRLLVL.

Here the CDR3 reads CASSLPRLNSNEQYF. The DNA of the CDR3 is TGTGCCAGCAGCTTACCTCGACTAAACTCGAACGAGCAGTACTTC. V usage is TRBV11-2 and J usage is TRBJ2-7; a possible D gene is TRBD2 (5 bases). The ends were cut back, 2 bases at V and 5 bases at J, with 16 bases in the middle. The germline V gene has CDR1 SGHAT and CDR2 FQNNGV. This CDR3 comprises 15 residues.

This clone has a single count. The chain joins TRBV19 to TRBJ1-6; tentative D call: TRBD1 (6 bases). The CDR3 covers 13 residues. The germline V gene encodes CDR1 LNHDA and CDR2 SQIVND (reference sequence). Trimming removed 5 bases at V and 10 bases at J, with 12 bases between. CDR3 DNA: TGTGCCAGTAGTCCGACAGGTCTATCACCCCTCCACTTT. Protein sequence: CASSPTGLSPLHF.